This TCR beta chain appears in the sequencing data of a study of blood T cell repertoires in COVID-19. Looking at the study overall: Samples of COVID-19 (acute and convalescent) were obtained from the United States, Italy and Spain. PBMCs, B-cell-depleted T cells, or T cells provided the cDNA or gDNA that made up the material.

CDR1 and CDR2 (germline): KGHDR, SFDVKD. V shed 7 bases and J 1 base; nucleotides not matched to a gene: 4. This CDR3 has 14 amino acids. In the original workflow: Reference gene primer amplification in the assay estimated nucleated cell counts. Profiling relied on immunoSEQ multiplex PCR, and the TCRdb table lists in-frame clones only, not all of them. For V, J and clone size, that table is used; D and trimming come from the DNA. The profile covers 55,000 to 65,000 clones, with 65% to 85% appearing a single time and more than 8.5% taken by the ten largest. Sequencing was carried out using peripheral blood. The TCR comes from a man in his thirties or forties with COVID-19, enrolled during active disease. The chain carries TRBV24-1 and TRBJ1-1; 8 bases agree with TRBD1. This CDR3 is CATRGQGGNTEAFF. CDR3 nucleotides: TGTGCCACCAGAGGACAGGGAGGGAACACTGAAGCTTTCTTT.